These 16 T cell receptor beta chains originate from one sample sequenced in a study of neurological immune-mediated disorders. TCRdb re-analysed the 5' RACE reads in MiXCR, keeping a single row per CDR3 protein. The profile covers 80,000 to 95,000 distinct CDR3 sequences, with around 3.4% appearing a single time and 2.5% to 3% taken by the ten largest. The sample consisted of PBMCs. The receptors were sampled from a woman aged 50 to 60 with multiple sclerosis.

This clonotype was picked up many times. The chain carries TRBV27 and TRBJ2-5; D is perhaps TRBD1 or TRBD2 (6 bases each). Trimming removed 5 bases at V and 5 bases at J, with 18 bases between. The CDR3 spans 15 residues. The germline V gene encodes CDR1 MNHEY and CDR2 SMNVEV (reference sequence). The CDR3 region has the DNA TGTGCCAGCAGTCGAGGGGGGCTGCTCGGGGAGACCCAGTACTTC. It yields the protein CASSRGGLLGETQYF.

This clonotype was counted ten times or more. The gene calls are TRBV20-1 and TRBJ1-5, with a weak D call TRBD1 (6 bases). The V gene's germline CDR1 is DFQATT and CDR2 SNEGSKA (reference sequence). The CDR3 loop spans 17 amino acids. Trimming removed 6 bases at V and 7 bases at J, with 28 bases between. CDR3 in amino acids: CSALGDDRPLRDQPQHF. The CDR3, as DNA: TGCAGTGCCCTGGGCGATGACAGGCCCCTCAGGGACCAGCCCCAGCATTTT.

This clonotype was recorded at least ten times. The chain employs TRBV20-1 and TRBJ1-1, with a possible D match to TRBD1 (5 bases). V gave up 1 base and J gave up 5 bases, with 14 bases separating them. This CDR3 spans 14 amino acids. Germline assignment: CDR1 DFQATT and CDR2 SNEGSKA (reference sequence). The CDR3 spells CSARAPGILTEAFF. For the CDR3, the DNA is TGCAGTGCTAGAGCGCCAGGGATCTTGACTGAAGCTTTCTTT.

This clonotype was recorded at least ten times. The rearrangement links TRBV27 to TRBJ2-7; D tentatively reads TRBD1 or TRBD2 (6 bases each). CDR1 MNHEY and CDR2 SMNVEV come from the germline V gene (reference sequence). V lost 6 bases and J 6 bases, leaving 18 bases between the germline ends. The CDR3 length is 14 residues. DNA of the CDR3: TGTGCCAGCAGAAGGGGGGACTCGCGGGGCGAGCAGTACTTC. Protein: CASRRGDSRGEQYF.

This clonotype has a count of ten or more. The V call is TRBV7-2, the J call TRBJ1-6; TRBD1 might be the D (5 bases). The CDR3 sequence is 14 residues long. In germline, CDR1 is SGHTA, CDR2 FQGNSA. V was cut by 5 bases and J by 6 bases, with 11 bases left in between. The CDR3: CASSIDSLNSPLHF. In DNA form, the CDR3 reads TGTGCCAGCAGCATAGACAGTCTTAATTCACCCCTCCACTTT.

At least ten counts were recorded for this clonotype. The chain couples TRBV11-2 to TRBJ2-3; no reliable D call. V was clipped by 4 bases and J by 5 bases, with 13 bases between them. Germline CDR1 reads SGHAT; CDR2 reads FQNNGV. The CDR3 totals 14 residues. CDR3 loop: CASSSRPIGDTQYF. CDR3 bases: TGTGCCAGCAGCTCCCGTCCAATCGGAGATACGCAGTATTTT.

This clonotype was detected many times. The chain has TRBV10-3 and TRBJ2-3; D may be TRBD2 (7 bases). This CDR3 region has 15 residues. Germline values: CDR1 ENHRY, CDR2 SYGVKD. V lost 0 bases and J lost 9, with 16 bases in between. CDR3 bases: TGTGCCATCAGTGAGTCACGCGGGGGCCCGGGGACGCAGTATTTT. Translating it yields CAISESRGGPGTQYF.

Many counts were recorded for this clonotype. The chain is built from TRBV7-2 and TRBJ2-7; D not certain. Per the germline V gene, CDR1 is SGHTA and CDR2 is FQGNSA. V shed 1 base and J shed 1 base, with 2 bases lying between them. CDR3 length: 12 residues. The CDR3 nucleotides read TGTGCCAGCAGCTTAGTATCCTACGAGCAGTACTTC. Amino acid sequence: CASSLVSYEQYF.

The table lists this clonotype with many counts. The chain links TRBV20-1 to TRBJ2-5; 7 bases are a match to TRBD2. Per the germline V gene, CDR1 is DFQATT and CDR2 is SNEGSKA (reference sequence). With 2 bases clipped from V and 1 base from J, the junction kept 7 bases outside the gene matches. CDR3 length equals 15 residues. The CDR3 DNA is TGCAGTGCTAGACGGACTAGAATCGGCCAAGAGACCCAGTACTTC. This encodes CSARRTRIGQETQYF.

This clonotype was recorded at least ten times. This chain connects TRBV5-1 to TRBJ2-2; D is undetermined. The CDR3 length is 13 residues. Per the germline V gene, CDR1 is SGHRS and CDR2 is YFSETQ. Trimming shortened V by 3 bases and J by 6 bases, and 9 bases separated the two germline ends. The CDR3 reads CASSWVVSGELFF. The CDR3 coding sequence is TGCGCCAGCAGCTGGGTGGTGTCCGGGGAGCTGTTTTTT.

This clonotype was recorded many times. V is TRBV4-3 and J is TRBJ1-2; 10 bases are shared with TRBD1. Germline CDR1 and CDR2: LGHNA and YSLEER. The CDR3 has 16 amino acids. V lost 3 bases to trimming and J lost 7 bases; unmatched junction nucleotides: 11. The CDR3 DNA sequence: TGCGCCAGCAGCCACACGTGGGGACAGGGGAGGTCTGGCTACACCTTC. This translates into CASSHTWGQGRSGYTF.

This clonotype has ten or more counts. The rearrangement uses TRBV5-1 and TRBJ1-2; D not resolved. The CDR3 loop spans 15 amino acids. The V and J ends lost 0 bases and 0 bases respectively, with 9 bases between them. CDR1 is SGHRS and CDR2 is YFSETQ in the germline V gene. The CDR3 region has the DNA TGCGCCAGCAGCTTGGCTTCAGCTTCTAACTATGGCTACACCTTC. The encoded protein is CASSLASASNYGYTF.

This clonotype was seen repeatedly, ten times or more. The rearrangement joins TRBV19 to TRBJ2-4, with 12 bases identical to TRBD2. After removal of 6 bases from V and 7 bases from J, the junction contained 4 bases not matched to a gene. Germline lookup yields CDR1 LNHDA and CDR2 SQIVND (reference sequence). This CDR3 spans 14 amino acids. This CDR3 reads CASRASGGVNIQYF. DNA for the CDR3: TGTGCCAGTAGAGCTAGCGGGGGGGTGAACATTCAGTACTTC.

This clonotype was recorded a few times. A much larger clone sits a single nucleotide away, making a read error possible. The genes are TRBV7-2 and TRBJ1-5; 7 bases map to TRBD1. In germline, CDR1 is SGHTA, CDR2 FQGNSA. This CDR3 comprises 13 residues. The CDR3 sequence: CVSSPSRTGTQHF. In DNA form, the CDR3 reads TGTGTCAGCAGCCCGTCCCGGACAGGAACCCAGCATTTT.

This clonotype was recorded many times. The gene calls are TRBV5-1 and TRBJ2-7, with no clear D. This CDR3 comprises 14 residues. The V gene lost 0 bases and the J gene lost 1 base, with 8 bases spanning the gap. Germline CDR1 reads SGHRS; CDR2 reads YFSETQ. CDR3 region: CASSLELGSYEQYF. For the CDR3, the DNA is TGCGCCAGCAGCTTGGAGCTGGGGTCCTACGAGCAGTACTTC.

The table lists this clonotype with many counts. This chain connects TRBV20-1 to TRBJ2-3; D gene unclear. V lost 0 bases to trimming and J lost 0 bases, with 10 bases between them. Germline CDR1 is DFQATT and CDR2 is SNEGSKA (reference sequence). This CDR3 spans 15 amino acids. CDR3 DNA sequence: TGCAGTGCTAGAGATGTCCCCCGGAGCACAGATACGCAGTATTTT. Its translation: CSARDVPRSTDTQYF.